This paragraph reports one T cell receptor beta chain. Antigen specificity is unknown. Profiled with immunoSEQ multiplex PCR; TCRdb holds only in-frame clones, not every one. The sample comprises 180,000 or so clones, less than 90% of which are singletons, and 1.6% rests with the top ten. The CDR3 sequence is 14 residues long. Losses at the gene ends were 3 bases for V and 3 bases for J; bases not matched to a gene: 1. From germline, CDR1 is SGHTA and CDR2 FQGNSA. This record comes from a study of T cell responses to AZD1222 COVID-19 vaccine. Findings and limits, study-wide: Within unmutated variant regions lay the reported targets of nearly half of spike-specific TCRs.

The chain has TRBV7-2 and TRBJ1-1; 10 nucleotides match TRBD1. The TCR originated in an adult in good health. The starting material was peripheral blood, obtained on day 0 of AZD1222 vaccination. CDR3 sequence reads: CASSFGTGDTEAFF. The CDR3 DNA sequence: TGTGCCAGCAGCTTCGGGACAGGGGACACTGAAGCTTTCTTT.